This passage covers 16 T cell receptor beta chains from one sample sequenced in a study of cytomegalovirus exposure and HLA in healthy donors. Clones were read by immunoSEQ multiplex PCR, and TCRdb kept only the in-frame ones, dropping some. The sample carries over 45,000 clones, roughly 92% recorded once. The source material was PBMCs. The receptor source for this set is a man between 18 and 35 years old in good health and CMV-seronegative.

DNA for the CDR3: TGTGCCAGCAGTTACTCGCCCGGACAGGCTACAGATACGCAGTATTTT. This codes for CASSYSPGQATDTQYF. The rearrangement joins TRBV6-5 to TRBJ2-3; 7 bases line up with TRBD1. V was pared by 0 bases and J by 3 bases, with 6 bases of the junction left unmatched. Germline V gives CDR1 MNHEY, CDR2 SVGAGI. This CDR3 is built from 16 residues.

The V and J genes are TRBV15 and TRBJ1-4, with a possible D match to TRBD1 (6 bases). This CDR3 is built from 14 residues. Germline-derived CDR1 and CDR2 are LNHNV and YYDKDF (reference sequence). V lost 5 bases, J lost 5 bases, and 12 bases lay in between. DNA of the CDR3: TGTGCCACCAGCGAAGGGGGTATGAATGAAAAACTGTTTTTT. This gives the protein CATSEGGMNEKLFF.

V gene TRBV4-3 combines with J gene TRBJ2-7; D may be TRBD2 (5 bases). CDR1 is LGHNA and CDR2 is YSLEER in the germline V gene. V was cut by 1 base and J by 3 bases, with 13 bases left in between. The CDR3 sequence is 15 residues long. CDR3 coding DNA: TGCGCCAGCAGCCAAGCGCACAGCGGCCGCTACGAGCAGTACTTC. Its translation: CASSQAHSGRYEQYF.

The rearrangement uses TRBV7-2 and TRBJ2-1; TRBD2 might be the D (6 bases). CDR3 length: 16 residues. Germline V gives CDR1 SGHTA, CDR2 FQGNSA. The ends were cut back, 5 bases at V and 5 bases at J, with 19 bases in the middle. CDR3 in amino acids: CASSPSRGRVDNEQFF. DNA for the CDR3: TGTGCCAGCAGCCCCTCCCGGGGGAGAGTTGACAATGAGCAGTTCTTC.

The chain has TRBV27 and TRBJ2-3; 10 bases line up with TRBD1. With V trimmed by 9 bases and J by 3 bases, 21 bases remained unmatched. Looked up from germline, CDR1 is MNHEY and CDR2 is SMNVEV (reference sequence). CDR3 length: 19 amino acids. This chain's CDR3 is CASILPTRDRGLGTDTQYF. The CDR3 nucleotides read TGTGCCAGTATTCTTCCAACACGAGACAGGGGGCTGGGAACAGATACGCAGTATTTT.

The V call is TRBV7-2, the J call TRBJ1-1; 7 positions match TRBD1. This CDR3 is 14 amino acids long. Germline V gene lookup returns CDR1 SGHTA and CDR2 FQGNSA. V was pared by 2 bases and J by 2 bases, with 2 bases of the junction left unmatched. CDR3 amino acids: CASSLRDSNTEAFF. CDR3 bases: TGTGCCAGCAGCTTAAGGGACAGCAACACTGAAGCTTTCTTT.

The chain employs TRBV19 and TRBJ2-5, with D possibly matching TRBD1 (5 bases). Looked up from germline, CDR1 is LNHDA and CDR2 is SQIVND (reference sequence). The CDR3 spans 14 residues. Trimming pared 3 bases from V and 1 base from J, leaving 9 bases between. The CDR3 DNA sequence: TGTGCCAGTAGTATCTCAGGGTTCCAAGAGACCCAGTACTTC. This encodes CASSISGFQETQYF.

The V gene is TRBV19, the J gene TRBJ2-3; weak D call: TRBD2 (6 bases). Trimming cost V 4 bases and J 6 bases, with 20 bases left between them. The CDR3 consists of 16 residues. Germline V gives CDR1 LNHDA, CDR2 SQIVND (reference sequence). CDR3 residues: CASSNGLLAPGDTQYF. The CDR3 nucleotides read TGTGCCAGTAGTAATGGACTCCTAGCGCCCGGGGATACGCAGTATTTT.

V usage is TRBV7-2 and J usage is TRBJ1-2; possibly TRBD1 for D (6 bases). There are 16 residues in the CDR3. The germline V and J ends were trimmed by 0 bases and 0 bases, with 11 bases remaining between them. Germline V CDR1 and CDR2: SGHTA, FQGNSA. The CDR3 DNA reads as TGTGCCAGCAGCTTAGCGGCAGGGGCCGCTAACTATGGCTACACCTTC. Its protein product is CASSLAAGAANYGYTF.

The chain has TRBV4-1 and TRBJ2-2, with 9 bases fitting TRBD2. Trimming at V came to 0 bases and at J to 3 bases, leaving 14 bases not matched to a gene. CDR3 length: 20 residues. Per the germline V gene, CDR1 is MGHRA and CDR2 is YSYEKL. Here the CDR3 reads CASSQDRGAAGGPDTGELFF. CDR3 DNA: TGCGCCAGCAGCCAAGATAGGGGGGCGGCGGGAGGGCCCGACACCGGGGAGCTGTTTTTT.

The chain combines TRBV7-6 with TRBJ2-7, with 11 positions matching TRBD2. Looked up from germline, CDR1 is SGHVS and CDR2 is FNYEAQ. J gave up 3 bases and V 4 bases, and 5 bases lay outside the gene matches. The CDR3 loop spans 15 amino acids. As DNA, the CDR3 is TGTGCCAGCAGCTCACCCGGGACTAGCGGCTACGAGCAGTACTTC. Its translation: CASSSPGTSGYEQYF.

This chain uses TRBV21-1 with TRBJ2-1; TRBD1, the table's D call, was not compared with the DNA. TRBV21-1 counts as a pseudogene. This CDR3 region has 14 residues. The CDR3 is CASSKGTVYNEQFF. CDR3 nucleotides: TGTGCCAGCAGCAAGGGCACGGTGTACAATGAGCAGTTCTTC.

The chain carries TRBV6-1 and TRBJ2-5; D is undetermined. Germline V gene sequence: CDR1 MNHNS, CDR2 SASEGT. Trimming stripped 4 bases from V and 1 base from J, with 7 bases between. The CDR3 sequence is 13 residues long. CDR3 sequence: CASSGAPQETQYF. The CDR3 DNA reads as TGTGCCAGCAGTGGGGCCCCCCAAGAGACCCAGTACTTC.

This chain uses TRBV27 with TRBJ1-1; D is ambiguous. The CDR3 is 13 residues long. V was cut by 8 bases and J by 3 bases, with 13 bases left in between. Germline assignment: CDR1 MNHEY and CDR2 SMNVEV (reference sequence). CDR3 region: CASSLVRHTEAFF. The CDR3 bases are TGTGCCAGCTCCCTTGTCAGGCACACTGAAGCTTTCTTT.

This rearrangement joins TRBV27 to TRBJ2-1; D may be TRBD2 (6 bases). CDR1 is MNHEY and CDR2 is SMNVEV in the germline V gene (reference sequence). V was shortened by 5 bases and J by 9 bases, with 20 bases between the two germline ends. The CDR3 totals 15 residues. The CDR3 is CASSLFREPIIEQFF. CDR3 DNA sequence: TGTGCCAGCAGTCTCTTCCGGGAGCCTATCATTGAGCAGTTCTTC.

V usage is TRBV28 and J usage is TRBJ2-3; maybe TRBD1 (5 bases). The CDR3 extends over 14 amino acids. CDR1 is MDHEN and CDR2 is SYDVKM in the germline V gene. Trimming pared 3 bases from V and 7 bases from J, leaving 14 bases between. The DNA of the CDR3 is TGTGCCAGCAGTTTCGCAGGGCCGAGAAATACGCAGTATTTT. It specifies CASSFAGPRNTQYF.